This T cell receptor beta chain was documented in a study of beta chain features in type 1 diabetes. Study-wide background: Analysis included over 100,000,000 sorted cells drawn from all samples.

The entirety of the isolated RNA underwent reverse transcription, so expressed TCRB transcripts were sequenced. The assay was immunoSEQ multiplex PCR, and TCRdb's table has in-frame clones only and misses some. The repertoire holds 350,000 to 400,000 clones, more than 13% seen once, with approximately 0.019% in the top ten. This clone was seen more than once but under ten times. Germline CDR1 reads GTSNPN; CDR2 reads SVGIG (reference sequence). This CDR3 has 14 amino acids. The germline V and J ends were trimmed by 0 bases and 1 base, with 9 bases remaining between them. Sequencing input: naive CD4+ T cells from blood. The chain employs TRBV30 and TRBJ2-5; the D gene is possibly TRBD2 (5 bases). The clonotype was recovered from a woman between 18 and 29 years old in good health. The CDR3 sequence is CAWSVLVGQETQYF. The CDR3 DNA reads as TGTGCCTGGAGTGTACTAGTGGGCCAAGAGACCCAGTACTTC.